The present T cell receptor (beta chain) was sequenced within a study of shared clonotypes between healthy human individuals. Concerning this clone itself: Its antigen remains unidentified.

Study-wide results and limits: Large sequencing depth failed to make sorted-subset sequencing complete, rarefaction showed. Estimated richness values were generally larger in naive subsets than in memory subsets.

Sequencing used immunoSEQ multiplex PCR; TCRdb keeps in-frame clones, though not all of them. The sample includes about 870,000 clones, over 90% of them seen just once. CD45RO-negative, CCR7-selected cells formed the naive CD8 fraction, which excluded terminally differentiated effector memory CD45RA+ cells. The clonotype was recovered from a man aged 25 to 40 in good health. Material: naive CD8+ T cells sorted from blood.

The CDR3 coding sequence is TGTGCCAGCAGTACCGGGGGGAGCTCCTACAATGAGCAGTTCTTC. It codes for CASSTGGSSYNEQFF. The V and J genes are TRBV6-5 and TRBJ2-1, with 7 bases identical to TRBD2. CDR1 is MNHEY, CDR2 SVGAGI, per germline. The V gene end was trimmed by 5 bases and the J gene end by 0 bases; junction bases not matched to a gene: 4. The CDR3 sequence is 15 residues long.